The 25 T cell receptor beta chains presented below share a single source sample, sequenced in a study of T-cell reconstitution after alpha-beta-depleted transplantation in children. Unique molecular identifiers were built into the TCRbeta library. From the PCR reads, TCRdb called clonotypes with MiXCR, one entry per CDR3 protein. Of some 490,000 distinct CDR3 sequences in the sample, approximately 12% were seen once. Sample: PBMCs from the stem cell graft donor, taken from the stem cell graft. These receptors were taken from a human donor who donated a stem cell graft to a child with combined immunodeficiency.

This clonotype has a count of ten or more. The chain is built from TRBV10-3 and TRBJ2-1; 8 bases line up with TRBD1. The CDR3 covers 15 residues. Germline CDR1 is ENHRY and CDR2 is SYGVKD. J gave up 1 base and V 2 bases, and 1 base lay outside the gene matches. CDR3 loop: CAISEGQGSYNEQFF. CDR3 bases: TGTGCCATCAGTGAGGGACAGGGTTCCTACAATGAGCAGTTCTTC.

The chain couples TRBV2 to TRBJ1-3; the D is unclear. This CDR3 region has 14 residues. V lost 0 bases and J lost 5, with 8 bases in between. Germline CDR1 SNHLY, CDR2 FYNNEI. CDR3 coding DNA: TGTGCCAGCAGTGAAGCGGCCGGTAGAAACACCATATATTTT. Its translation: CASSEAAGRNTIYF.

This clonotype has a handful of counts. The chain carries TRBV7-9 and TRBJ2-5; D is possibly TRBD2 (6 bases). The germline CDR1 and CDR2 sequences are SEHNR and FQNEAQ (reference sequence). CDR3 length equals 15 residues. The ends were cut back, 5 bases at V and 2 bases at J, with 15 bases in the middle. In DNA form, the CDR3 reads TGTGCCAGCAGCATTGACGGAGGGAAACAAGAGACCCAGTACTTC. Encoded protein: CASSIDGGKQETQYF.

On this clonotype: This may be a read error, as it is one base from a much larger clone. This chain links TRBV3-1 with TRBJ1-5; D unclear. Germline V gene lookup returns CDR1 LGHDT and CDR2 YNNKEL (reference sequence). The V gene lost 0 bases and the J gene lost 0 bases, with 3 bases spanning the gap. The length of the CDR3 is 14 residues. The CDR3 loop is CASSQDNSNQPQHF. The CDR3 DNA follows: TGTGCCAGCAGCCAAGACAATAGCAATCAGCCCCAGCATTTT. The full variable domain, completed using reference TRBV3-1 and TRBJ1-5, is DTAVSQTPKYLVTQMGNDKSIKCEQNLGHDTMYWYKQDSKKFLKIMFSYNNKELIINETVPNRFSPKSPDKAHLNLHINSLELGDSAVYFCASSQDNSNQPQHFGDGTRLSIL.

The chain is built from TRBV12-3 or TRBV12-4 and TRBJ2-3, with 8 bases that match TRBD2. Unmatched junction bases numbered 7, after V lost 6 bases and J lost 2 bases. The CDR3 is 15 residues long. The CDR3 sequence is CASSETSANTDTQYF. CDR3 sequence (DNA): TGTGCCAGCAGCGAGACTAGCGCCAACACAGATACGCAGTATTTT.

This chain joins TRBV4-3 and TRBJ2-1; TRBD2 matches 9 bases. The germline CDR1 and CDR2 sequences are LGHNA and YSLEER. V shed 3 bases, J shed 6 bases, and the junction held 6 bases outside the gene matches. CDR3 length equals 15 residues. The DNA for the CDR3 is TGCGCCAGCAGCCATCTCGCGGGGGGGACCAATGAGCAGTTCTTC. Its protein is CASSHLAGGTNEQFF.

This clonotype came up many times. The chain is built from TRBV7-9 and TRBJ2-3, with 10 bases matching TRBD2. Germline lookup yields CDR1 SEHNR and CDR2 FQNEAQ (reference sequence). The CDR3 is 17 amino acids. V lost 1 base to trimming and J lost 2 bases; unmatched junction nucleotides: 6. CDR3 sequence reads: CASSLGRSGGATDTQYF. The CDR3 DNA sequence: TGTGCCAGCAGCTTAGGACGGAGCGGGGGGGCCACAGATACGCAGTATTTT.

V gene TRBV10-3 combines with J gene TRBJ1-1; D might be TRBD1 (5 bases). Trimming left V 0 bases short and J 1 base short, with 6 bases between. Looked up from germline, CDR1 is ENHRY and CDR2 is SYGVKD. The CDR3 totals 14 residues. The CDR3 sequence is CAISESRGNTEAFF. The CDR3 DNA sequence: TGTGCCATCAGTGAGTCAAGGGGGAACACTGAAGCTTTCTTT.

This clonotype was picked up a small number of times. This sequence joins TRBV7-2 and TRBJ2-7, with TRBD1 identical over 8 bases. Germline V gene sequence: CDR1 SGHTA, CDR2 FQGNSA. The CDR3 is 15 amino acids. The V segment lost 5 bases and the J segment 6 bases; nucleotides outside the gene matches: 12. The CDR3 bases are TGTGCCAGCAGCCTTATCGTGACAGGGGAAGGCGAGCAGTACTTC. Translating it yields CASSLIVTGEGEQYF.

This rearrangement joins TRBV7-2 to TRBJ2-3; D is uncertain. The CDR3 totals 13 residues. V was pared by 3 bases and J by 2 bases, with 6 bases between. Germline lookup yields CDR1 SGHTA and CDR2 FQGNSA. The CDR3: CASSFPYTDTQYF. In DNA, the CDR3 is TGTGCCAGCAGCTTTCCGTACACAGATACGCAGTATTTT.

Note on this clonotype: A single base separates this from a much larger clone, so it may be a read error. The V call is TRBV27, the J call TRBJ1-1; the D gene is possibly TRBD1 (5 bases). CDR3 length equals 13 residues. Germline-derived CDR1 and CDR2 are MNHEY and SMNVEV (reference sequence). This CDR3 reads CATSFRGGTEAFF. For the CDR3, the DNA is TGTGCCACCAGTTTTCGGGGGGGCACTGAAGCTTTCTTT.

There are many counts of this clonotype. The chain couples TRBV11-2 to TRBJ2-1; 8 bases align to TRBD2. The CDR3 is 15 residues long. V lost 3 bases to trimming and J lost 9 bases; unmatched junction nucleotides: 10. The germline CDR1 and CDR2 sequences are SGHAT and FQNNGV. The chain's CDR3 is CASSFRGGSRSEQFF. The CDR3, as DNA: TGTGCCAGCAGCTTCCGCGGGGGGTCAAGGAGTGAGCAGTTCTTC.

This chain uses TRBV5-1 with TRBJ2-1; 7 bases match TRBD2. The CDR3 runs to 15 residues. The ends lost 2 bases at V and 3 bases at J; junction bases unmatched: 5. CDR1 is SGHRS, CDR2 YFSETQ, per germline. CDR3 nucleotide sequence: TGCGCCAGCAGCTTAGCGGGATACGACTACAATGAGCAGTTCTTC. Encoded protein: CASSLAGYDYNEQFF.

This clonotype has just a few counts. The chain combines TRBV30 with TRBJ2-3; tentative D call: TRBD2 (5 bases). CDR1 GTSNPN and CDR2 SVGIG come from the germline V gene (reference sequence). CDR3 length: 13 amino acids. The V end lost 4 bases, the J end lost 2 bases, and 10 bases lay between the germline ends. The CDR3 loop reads CAWMRVSTDTQYF. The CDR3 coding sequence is TGTGCCTGGATGAGGGTCTCCACAGATACGCAGTATTTT.

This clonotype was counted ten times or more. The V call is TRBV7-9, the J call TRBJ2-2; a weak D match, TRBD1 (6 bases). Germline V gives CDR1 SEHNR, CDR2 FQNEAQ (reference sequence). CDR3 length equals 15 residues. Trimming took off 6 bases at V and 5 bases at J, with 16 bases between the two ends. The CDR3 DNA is TGTGCCAGCAGACCTGAACAGGGTGATACCGGGGAGCTGTTTTTT. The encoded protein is CASRPEQGDTGELFF.

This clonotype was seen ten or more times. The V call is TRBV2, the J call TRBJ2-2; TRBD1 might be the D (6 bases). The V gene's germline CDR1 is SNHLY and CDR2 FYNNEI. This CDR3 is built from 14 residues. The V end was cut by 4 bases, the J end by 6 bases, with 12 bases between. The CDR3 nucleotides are TGTGCCAGCAGTGGTCACAGGGAAGCCGGGGAGCTGTTTTTT. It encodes CASSGHREAGELFF.

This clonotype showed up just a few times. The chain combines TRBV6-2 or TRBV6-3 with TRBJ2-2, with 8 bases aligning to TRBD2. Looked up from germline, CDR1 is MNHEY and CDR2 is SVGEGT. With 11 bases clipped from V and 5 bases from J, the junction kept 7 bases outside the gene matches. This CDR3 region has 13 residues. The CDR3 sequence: CAGRLAGTGELFF. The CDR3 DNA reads TGTGCCGGGAGGCTAGCGGGTACCGGGGAGCTGTTTTTT.

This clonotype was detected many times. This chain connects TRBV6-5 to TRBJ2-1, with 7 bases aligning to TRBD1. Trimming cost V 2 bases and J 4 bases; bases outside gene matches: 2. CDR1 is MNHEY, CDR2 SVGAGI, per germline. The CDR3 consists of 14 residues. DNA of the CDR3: TGTGCCAGCAGTTACCGGGACAGATACAATGAGCAGTTCTTC. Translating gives CASSYRDRYNEQFF.

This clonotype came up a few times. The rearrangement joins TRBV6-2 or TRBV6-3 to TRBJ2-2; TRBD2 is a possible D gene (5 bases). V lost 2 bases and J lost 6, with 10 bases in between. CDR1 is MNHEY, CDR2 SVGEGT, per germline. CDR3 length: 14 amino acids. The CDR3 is CASSYGQEAGELFF. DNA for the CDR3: TGTGCCAGCAGTTACGGGCAGGAGGCCGGGGAGCTGTTTTTT.

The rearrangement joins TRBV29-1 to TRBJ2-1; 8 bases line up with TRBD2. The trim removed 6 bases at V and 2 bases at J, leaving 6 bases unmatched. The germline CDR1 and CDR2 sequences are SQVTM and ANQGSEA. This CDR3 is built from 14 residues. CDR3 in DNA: TGCAGCGTCTGTAGCGGGACCCCCTACAATGAGCAGTTCTTC. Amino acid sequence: CSVCSGTPYNEQFF.

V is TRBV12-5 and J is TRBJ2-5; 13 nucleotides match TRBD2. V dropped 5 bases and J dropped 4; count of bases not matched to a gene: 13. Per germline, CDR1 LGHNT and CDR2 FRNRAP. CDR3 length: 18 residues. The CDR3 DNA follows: TGTGCTAGTGGTCCCAATGAAGGACTAGCGGGAGCGGGAGAGACCCAGTACTTC. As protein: CASGPNEGLAGAGETQYF. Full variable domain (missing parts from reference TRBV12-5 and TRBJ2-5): DARVTQTPRHKVTEMGQEVTMRCQPILGHNTVFWYRQTMMQGLELLAYFRNRAPLDDSGMPKDRFSAEMPDATLATLKIQPSEPRDSAVYFCASGPNEGLAGAGETQYFGPGTRLLVL.

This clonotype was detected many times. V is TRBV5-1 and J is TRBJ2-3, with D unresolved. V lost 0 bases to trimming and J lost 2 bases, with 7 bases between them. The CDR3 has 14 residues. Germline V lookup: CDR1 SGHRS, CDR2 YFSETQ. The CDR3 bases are TGCGCCAGCAGCTTGGATGGCACCACAGATACGCAGTATTTT. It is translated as CASSLDGTTDTQYF.

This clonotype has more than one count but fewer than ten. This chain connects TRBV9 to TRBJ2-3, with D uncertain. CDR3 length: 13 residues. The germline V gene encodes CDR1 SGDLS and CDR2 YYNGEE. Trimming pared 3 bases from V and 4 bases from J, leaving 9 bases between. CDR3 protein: CASSDYIADTQYF. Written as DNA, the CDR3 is TGTGCCAGCAGCGACTACATCGCAGATACGCAGTATTTT.

Here the CDR3 reads CASSPGALGRETQYF. CDR3 nucleotides: TGTGCCAGCAGCCCCGGGGCTTTGGGTAGAGAGACCCAGTACTTC. This chain connects TRBV7-2 to TRBJ2-5, with D perhaps matching TRBD1 or TRBD2 (5 bases each). Germline loops: CDR1 SGHTA, CDR2 FQGNSA. There are 15 residues in the CDR3. V was clipped by 5 bases and J by 4 bases, with 17 bases between them.

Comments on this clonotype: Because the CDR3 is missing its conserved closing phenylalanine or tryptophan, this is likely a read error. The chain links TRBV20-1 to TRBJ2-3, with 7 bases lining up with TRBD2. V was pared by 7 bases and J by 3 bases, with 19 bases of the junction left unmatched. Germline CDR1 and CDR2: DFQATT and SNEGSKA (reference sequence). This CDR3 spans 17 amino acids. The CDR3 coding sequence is TGCAGTGTCTACTGGCCGGAAGGGGCGGGAGAGACAGATACGCAGTATTAT. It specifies CSVYWPEGAGETDTQYY.